The 8 T cell receptor beta chains below were found in one sample sequenced in a study of cytomegalovirus exposure and HLA in healthy donors. Sequencing used immunoSEQ multiplex PCR; TCRdb keeps in-frame clones, though not all of them. The table records 150,000 to 200,000 clones, around 96% of them present only once. Material: PBMCs. The receptors stem from a woman between 18 and 29 years old in good health and CMV-seronegative.

The CDR3 DNA reads as TGTGCCAGCTCGCCCGGGTCTGACTATGGCTACACCTTC. This codes for CASSPGSDYGYTF. The rearrangement uses TRBV18 and TRBJ1-2; unclear D gene. The CDR3 consists of 13 residues. CDR1 is KGHSH and CDR2 is LQKENI in the germline V gene. V gave up 6 bases and J gave up 3 bases, with 11 bases separating them.

This chain links TRBV5-1 with TRBJ1-3; unclear D gene. The CDR3 runs 13 residues. Germline loops: CDR1 SGHRS, CDR2 YFSETQ. V was trimmed by 3 bases and J by 4 bases, leaving 8 bases between them. The CDR3 spells CASSYDGGNTIYF. CDR3 DNA: TGCGCCAGCAGCTACGACGGGGGAAACACCATATATTTT.

This clone was seen a handful of times. The DNA of the CDR3 is TGTGCCAGCAGCCCAGGGGAACTAGCGGGGGGGTCGGAGACCCAGTACTTC. Protein sequence: CASSPGELAGGSETQYF. This rearrangement joins TRBV9 to TRBJ2-5; TRBD2 aligns across 13 bases. Trimming at V came to 4 bases and at J to 5 bases, leaving 11 bases not matched to a gene. From germline, CDR1 is SGDLS and CDR2 YYNGEE. CDR3 size: 17 residues.

Here the CDR3 reads CASAFSGSTDTQYF. The CDR3 DNA follows: TGTGCCTCCGCATTTAGCGGTAGCACAGATACGCAGTATTTT. The gene calls are TRBV30 and TRBJ2-3; possibly TRBD2 for D (6 bases). V was clipped by 7 bases and J by 0 bases, with 14 bases between them. Germline loops: CDR1 GTSNPN, CDR2 SVGIG (reference sequence). This CDR3 contains 14 residues.

The V call is TRBV7-3, the J call TRBJ1-1; D is unresolved. The CDR3 has 14 residues. V lost 2 bases and J lost 0, with 7 bases in between. Germline lookup yields CDR1 SGHTA and CDR2 FQGTGA. The CDR3 region has the DNA TGTGCCAGCAGCTTAGAGAGAATGAACACTGAAGCTTTCTTT. Its protein is CASSLERMNTEAFF.

This rearrangement joins TRBV6-1 to TRBJ2-2; D is unresolved. CDR1 and CDR2 (germline): MNHNS, SASEGT. V dropped 3 bases and J dropped 1 base, with 9 bases sitting between them. The CDR3 is 15 amino acids. DNA of the CDR3: TGTGCCAGCAGTGATACGGGTGTGAACACCGGGGAGCTGTTTTTT. Its protein product is CASSDTGVNTGELFF.

This clone was seen once. The chain links TRBV7-2 to TRBJ2-7; 7 nucleotides line up with TRBD1. J gave up 3 bases and V 2 bases, and 10 bases lay outside the gene matches. Per the germline V gene, CDR1 is SGHTA and CDR2 is FQGNSA. The CDR3 loop spans 16 amino acids. The CDR3 bases are TGTGCCAGCAGCTTATCTGGGACAGAGACCTTCTACGAGCAGTACTTC. Translated: CASSLSGTETFYEQYF.

The chain links TRBV30 to TRBJ2-2; possibly TRBD1 for D (5 bases). Trimming took off 0 bases at V and 6 bases at J, with 14 bases between the two ends. Per germline, CDR1 GTSNPN and CDR2 SVGIG (reference sequence). The CDR3 length is 15 residues. The CDR3: CAWSVLGQVAGELFF. CDR3 nucleotide sequence: TGTGCCTGGAGTGTACTGGGGCAGGTCGCCGGGGAGCTGTTTTTT.